This T cell receptor (beta chain) was found in a study of chemoradiotherapy in HPV16-positive cancers. Overall study results and limits: HPV-responsive T-cell expansion during chemoradiotherapy was linked to improved recurrence-free survival in HPV16-positive patients.

Produced via immunoSEQ multiplex PCR; TCRdb's table is partial and in-frame only. The data contain 9,000 to 13,000 clones, 74% of them singletons. This clone was counted only a few times. Antigen unknown. Repeated repertoire sampling spanned the course of chemoradiotherapy. The CDR3 totals 13 residues. The germline V gene has CDR1 SNHLY and CDR2 FYNNEI. The V end lost 5 bases, the J end lost 6 bases, and 14 bases lay between the germline ends. The receptor was isolated from a human donor with HPV-associated anogenital cancer. The chain links TRBV2 to TRBJ2-7, with D perhaps TRBD1 (7 bases). The sample was gathered from a patient who underwent chemoradiotherapy. The CDR3, as DNA: TGTGCCAGCAGTCCCCGACAGGGAGGCGAGCAGTACGTC. Translation gives CASSPRQGGEQYV.